This passage covers 13 T cell receptor beta chains from one sample sequenced in a study of blood T cell repertoires in COVID-19 (dated by TCRdb to the early 2020s). The library was obtained by the immunoSEQ multiplex PCR assay. The table comes from immuneACCESS by way of TCRdb, which keeps in-frame sequences with V and J called. Part of the clones is missing from these tables; in studies checked, under half for an unresolved V gene and the rest for unknown reasons. The sample table holds about 170,000 clones, of which 85% were seen once. Clones ranked in the top ten supply around 8.4% of the sample. Material: peripheral blood. These receptors originate from an elderly woman with COVID-19, enrolled during active disease.

V is TRBV9 and J is TRBJ2-2, with 8 bases that match TRBD2. The germline CDR1 and CDR2 sequences are SGDLS and YYNGEE. V trimming: 2 bases; J trimming: 0 bases; junction bases outside the gene matches: 3. The CDR3 sequence is 16 residues long. Written as DNA, the CDR3 is TGTGCCAGCAGCGTTTCGGGAGGGCCGAACACCGGGGAGCTGTTTTTT. Protein: CASSVSGGPNTGELFF.

The J gene is TRBJ2-2, the V gene TRBV19; D gene ambiguous. Per germline, CDR1 LNHDA and CDR2 SQIVND (reference sequence). The CDR3 spans 13 residues. The V and J ends lost 4 bases and 6 bases respectively, with 9 bases between them. As DNA, the CDR3 is TGTGCCAGTAGTAAGCTAGAGGCCGGGGAGCTGTTTTTT. Translation: CASSKLEAGELFF.

The rearrangement uses TRBV2 and TRBJ2-5, with 8 bases lining up with TRBD2. Germline lookup yields CDR1 SNHLY and CDR2 FYNNEI. Trimming at V came to 8 bases and at J to 5 bases, leaving 7 bases not matched to a gene. The CDR3 has 13 residues. The CDR3 loop reads CASATGGSETQYF. CDR3 DNA: TGTGCCAGCGCCACGGGGGGGTCGGAGACCCAGTACTTC.

The V gene is TRBV3-1 (or the pseudogene TRBV3-2), the J gene TRBJ1-1; tentative D call: TRBD1 (5 bases). Looked up from germline, CDR1 is LGHDT and CDR2 is YNNKEL (reference sequence). The CDR3 sequence is 17 residues long. V lost 2 bases and J lost 3, with 19 bases in between. Written as DNA, the CDR3 is TGTGCCAGCAGCCAATATCTGCCAGGGAATCGGGACACTGAAGCTTTCTTT. Its translation is CASSQYLPGNRDTEAFF.

This clone has a single count. V gene TRBV19 combines with J gene TRBJ1-1, with unresolved D. The CDR3 consists of 14 residues. V was cut by 6 bases and J by 1 base, with 12 bases left in between. Germline V gene sequence: CDR1 LNHDA, CDR2 SQIVND (reference sequence). The DNA of the CDR3 is TGTGCCAGTAGCTTGACTTTCCGGAACACTGAAGCTTTCTTT. This translates into CASSLTFRNTEAFF.

The V gene is TRBV9, the J gene TRBJ1-1; 10 bases map to TRBD1. J was trimmed by 7 bases and V by 3 bases; bases with no gene match: 6. Germline assignment: CDR1 SGDLS and CDR2 YYNGEE. The length of the CDR3 is 14 residues. CDR3 in amino acids: CASSATTGGNEAFF. DNA for the CDR3: TGTGCCAGCAGCGCAACGACAGGGGGCAATGAAGCTTTCTTT.

The chain carries TRBV9 and TRBJ2-5; 8 bases line up with TRBD2. Germline V lookup: CDR1 SGDLS, CDR2 YYNGEE. Trimming cost V 7 bases and J 4 bases; bases outside gene matches: 9. This CDR3 is built from 14 residues. CDR3 bases: TGTGCCAGCGAATATGGGGCGGGAGGAGAGACCCAGTACTTC. This codes for CASEYGAGGETQYF. The variable domain in full, with the rest retrieved from reference TRBV9 and TRBJ2-5, is DSGVTQTPKHLITATGQRVTLRCSPRSGDLSVYWYQQSLDQGLQFLIQYYNGEERAKGNILERFSAQQFPDLHSELNLSSLELGDSALYFCASEYGAGGETQYFGPGTRLLVL.

The rearrangement links TRBV6-5 to TRBJ1-2, with D hard to call. CDR3 size: 10 residues. CDR1 and CDR2 from the germline V gene are MNHEY and SVGAGI. V lost 8 bases to trimming and J lost 6 bases, with 7 bases between them. The CDR3 loop reads CASGRNGYTF. The CDR3 nucleotides are TGTGCCAGCGGGAGAAATGGCTACACCTTC.

The chain uses TRBV29-1 and TRBJ2-7; 12 nucleotides align to TRBD1. Germline trimming cut 5 bases from V and 7 bases from J; bases unmatched to any gene: 15. The CDR3 runs 16 residues. Germline assignment: CDR1 SQVTM and CDR2 ANQGSEA. The CDR3 protein is CSVTRDRGPGSGEQYF. The CDR3 region has the DNA TGCAGCGTTACCCGGGACAGGGGGCCGGGGTCGGGAGAGCAGTACTTC.

CDR3 protein: CASSPKTGPSNYGYTF. CDR3 bases: TGTGCCAGCTCACCTAAGACGGGTCCATCTAACTATGGCTACACCTTC. The chain has TRBV18 and TRBJ1-2; unclear D gene. V lost 3 bases and J lost 0, with 14 bases in between. The germline V gene encodes CDR1 KGHSH and CDR2 LQKENI. This CDR3 contains 16 residues.

The chain combines TRBV5-1 with TRBJ1-6; TRBD1 might be the D (5 bases). Germline V gene data show CDR1 as SGHRS and CDR2 as YFSETQ. This CDR3 has 15 residues. Trimming left V 3 bases short and J 8 bases short, with 15 bases between. CDR3 DNA: TGCGCCAGCAGCTCTAACACAGGCAAGGATTCACCCCTCCACTTT. This translates into CASSSNTGKDSPLHF.

The CDR3 sequence: CASSSVGSGGDEQFF. CDR3 nucleotides: TGTGCCAGCAGCTCGGTTGGTAGCGGGGGCGATGAGCAGTTCTTC. The chain uses TRBV5-4 and TRBJ2-1; 9 bases line up with TRBD2. CDR1 is SGHNT and CDR2 is YYREEE in the germline V gene (reference sequence). CDR3 size: 15 residues. Trimming at V came to 3 bases and at J to 8 bases, leaving 9 bases not matched to a gene.

This chain uses TRBV19 with TRBJ2-7; TRBD2 aligns across 12 bases. J lost 2 bases, V lost 5 bases, and 13 bases had no gene match. The CDR3 is made up of 18 amino acids. Looked up from germline, CDR1 is LNHDA and CDR2 is SQIVND (reference sequence). The CDR3 DNA reads as TGTGCCAGTAGTGTAGGGGCCCAGACTAGCGGGAGCCCCTACGAGCAGTACTTC. This translates into CASSVGAQTSGSPYEQYF.